This T cell receptor beta chain originates from a study of blood T cell repertoires in COVID-19. In the study overall: Samples of COVID-19 (acute and convalescent) were obtained from the United States, Italy and Spain.

In the authors' workflow: Nucleated cell counts were estimated from reference gene primer amplification. Here immunoSEQ multiplex PCR was the method, and the copy in TCRdb shows in-frame clones only, minus some. V, J and clone size were drawn from that table, and D and trimming were deduced from the DNA. The sample shows about 160,000 clones, about 93% of them seen only once. Germline CDR1 and CDR2: LNHDA and SQIVND (reference sequence). With V trimmed by 5 bases and J by 10 bases, 9 bases remained unmatched. This CDR3 is built from 14 residues. The gene calls are TRBV19 and TRBJ1-1; 11 positions match TRBD1. This clonotype was sampled from a woman aged 45-59 years with acute or convalescent COVID-19. Sequencing input: peripheral blood. CDR3 sequence reads: CASSSLGTGGRAFF. Written as DNA, the CDR3 is TGTGCCAGTAGTTCCCTCGGGACAGGGGGGAGAGCTTTCTTT. Supplemented by reference TRBV19 and TRBJ1-1, the full variable domain reads DGGITQSPKYLFRKEGQNVTLSCEQNLNHDAMYWYRQDPGQGLRLIYYSQIVNDFQKGDIAEGYSVSREKKESFPLTVTSAQKNPTAFYLCASSSLGTGGRAFFGQGTRLTVV.